This TCR beta chain was captured in a study of CD8 T cells in ankylosing spondylitis. Study-wide points: For ankylosing spondylitis blood, a TCR beta motif of 8 or 9 highly homologous variants appeared characteristic. Prior literature has documented some motif variants in synovial fluid and blood from reactive arthritis. Disease-linked clones reportedly showed significant enrichment in matched ankylosing spondylitis synovial fluid.

Generation of TCR beta libraries employed quantitative 5'-RACE incorporating molecular barcodes. TCRdb independently ran MiXCR on the 5' RACE reads; one entry per CDR3 protein. The data hold about 540,000 distinct CDR3 sequences, with roughly 13% observed a single time. In regard to this clonotype: Its antigen is unidentified.

Trimming took off 2 bases at V and 7 bases at J, with 12 bases between the two ends. The CDR3 extends over 14 amino acids. Germline assignment: CDR1 SNHLY and CDR2 FYNNEI. This chain connects TRBV2 to TRBJ1-5, with unresolved D. Sequenced: blood, either unsorted or a sorted T cell fraction (not recorded which). The clonotype comes from a male donor with ankylosing spondylitis. In nucleotides, the CDR3 is TGTGCCAGCAGTGAAATCCGGGTAGGACAGCCCCAGCATTTT. Its translation: CASSEIRVGQPQHF. Full variable domain (missing parts from reference TRBV2 and TRBJ1-5): EPEVTQTPSHQVTQMGQEVILRCVPISNHLYFYWYRQILGQKVEFLVSFYNNEISEKSEIFDDQFSVERPDGSNFTLKIRSTKLEDSAMYFCASSEIRVGQPQHFGDGTRLSIL.